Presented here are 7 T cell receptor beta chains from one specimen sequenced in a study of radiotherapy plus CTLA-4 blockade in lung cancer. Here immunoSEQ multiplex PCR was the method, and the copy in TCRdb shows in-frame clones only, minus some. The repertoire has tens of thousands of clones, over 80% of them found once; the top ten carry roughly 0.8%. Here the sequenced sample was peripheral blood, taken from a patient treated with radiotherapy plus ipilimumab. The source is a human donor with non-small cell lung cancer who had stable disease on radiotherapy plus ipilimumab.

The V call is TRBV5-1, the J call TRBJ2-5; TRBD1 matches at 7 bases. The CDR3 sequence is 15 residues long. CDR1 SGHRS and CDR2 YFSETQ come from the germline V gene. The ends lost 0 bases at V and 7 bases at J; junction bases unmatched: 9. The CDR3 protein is CASSLADRVGATQYF. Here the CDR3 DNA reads TGCGCCAGCAGCTTGGCCGACAGGGTTGGGGCGACCCAGTACTTC.

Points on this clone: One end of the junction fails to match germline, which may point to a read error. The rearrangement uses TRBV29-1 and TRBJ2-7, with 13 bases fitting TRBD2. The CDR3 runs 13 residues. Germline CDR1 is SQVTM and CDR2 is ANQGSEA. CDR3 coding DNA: TGCAGCGTTGGACTAGCGGGAGGCTACGTGCAGTACTTC. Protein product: CSVGLAGGYVQYF.

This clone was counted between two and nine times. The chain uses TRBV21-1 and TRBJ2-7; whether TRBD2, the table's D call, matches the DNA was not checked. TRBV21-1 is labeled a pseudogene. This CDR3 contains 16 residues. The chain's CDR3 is CASEDRGTSGPYEQYF. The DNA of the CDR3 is TGTGCCAGCGAGGACAGGGGGACTAGCGGACCCTACGAGCAGTACTTC.

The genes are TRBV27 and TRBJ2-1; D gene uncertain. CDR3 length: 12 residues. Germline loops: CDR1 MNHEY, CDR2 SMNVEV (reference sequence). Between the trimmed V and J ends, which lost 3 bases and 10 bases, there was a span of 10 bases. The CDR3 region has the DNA TGTGCCAGCAGTTTCCGAGGCCGCGAGCAGTTCTTC. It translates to CASSFRGREQFF.

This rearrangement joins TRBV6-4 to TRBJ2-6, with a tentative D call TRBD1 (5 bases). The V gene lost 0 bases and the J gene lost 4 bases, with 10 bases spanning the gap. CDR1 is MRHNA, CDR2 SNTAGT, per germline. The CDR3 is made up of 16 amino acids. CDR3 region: CASSDSPGSGANVLTF. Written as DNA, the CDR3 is TGTGCCAGCAGTGACTCGCCAGGGTCCGGGGCCAACGTCCTGACTTTC.

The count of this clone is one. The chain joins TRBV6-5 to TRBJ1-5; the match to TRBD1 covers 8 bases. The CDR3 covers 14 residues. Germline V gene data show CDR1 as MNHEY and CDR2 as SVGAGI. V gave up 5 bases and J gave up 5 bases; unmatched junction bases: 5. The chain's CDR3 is CASSPRQGYQPQHF. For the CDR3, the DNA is TGTGCCAGCAGTCCCCGACAGGGGTATCAGCCCCAGCATTTT.

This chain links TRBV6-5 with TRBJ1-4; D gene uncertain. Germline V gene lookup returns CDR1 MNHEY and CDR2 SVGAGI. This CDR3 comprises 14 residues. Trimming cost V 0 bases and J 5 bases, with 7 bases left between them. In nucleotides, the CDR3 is TGTGCCAGCAGTTACTCGGGCGGAAATGAAAAACTGTTTTTT. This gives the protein CASSYSGGNEKLFF.